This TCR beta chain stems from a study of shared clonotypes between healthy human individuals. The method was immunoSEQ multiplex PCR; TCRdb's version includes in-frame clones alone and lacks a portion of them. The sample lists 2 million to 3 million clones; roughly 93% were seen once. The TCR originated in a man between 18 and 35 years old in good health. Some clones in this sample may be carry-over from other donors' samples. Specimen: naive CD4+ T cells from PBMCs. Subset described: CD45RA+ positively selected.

DNA for the CDR3: TGTGCCAGCAGTTACCGAGGACAGGGTGAAAACATTCAGTACTTC. Translating it yields CASSYRGQGENIQYF. V and J are TRBV6-5 and TRBJ2-4, with 8 bases matching TRBD1. The CDR3 runs to 15 residues. V dropped 2 bases and J dropped 5; count of bases not matched to a gene: 5. Germline V gene sequence: CDR1 MNHEY, CDR2 SVGAGI.